The 28 T cell receptor beta chains given below trace back to one sample, sequenced in a study of T cell responses to AZD1222 COVID-19 vaccine. TCRdb's copy holds only in-frame clones and misses some; the assay was immunoSEQ multiplex PCR. Of 100,000 to 150,000 clones in the sample, around 84% are singletons; the top ten hold more than 20%. The material was peripheral blood, obtained on day 0 of AZD1222 vaccination. These receptors originate from an adult in good health.

The chain recombines TRBV10-3 with TRBJ2-1; a possible D gene is TRBD1 (5 bases). This CDR3 comprises 12 residues. The germline CDR1 and CDR2 sequences are ENHRY and SYGVKD. The V end lost 6 bases, the J end lost 8 bases, and 11 bases lay between the germline ends. The DNA for the CDR3 is TGTGCCATCAGAGACAGATTACATGAGCAGTTCTTC. Translated: CAIRDRLHEQFF.

The rearrangement uses TRBV6-6 and TRBJ1-1; no clear D. V lost 8 bases, J lost 4 bases, and 11 bases lay in between. This CDR3 is 12 amino acids long. Germline V gene data show CDR1 as MNHNY and CDR2 as SVGAGI (reference sequence). CDR3 DNA sequence: TGTGCCAGCCTACTTTCCTCCACTGAAGCTTTCTTT. Its protein product is CASLLSSTEAFF.

The gene calls are TRBV4-3 and TRBJ1-2; a possible D gene is TRBD1 (5 bases). Looked up from germline, CDR1 is LGHNA and CDR2 is YSLEER. CDR3 length: 15 residues. The germline V and J ends were trimmed by 2 bases and 6 bases, with 16 bases remaining between them. DNA of the CDR3: TGCGCCAGCAGCCAAAGGGGAGAAATAGGGGATGGCTACACCTTC. It is translated as CASSQRGEIGDGYTF.

The rearrangement joins TRBV29-1 to TRBJ1-2; no definite D call. V gave up 3 bases and J gave up 6 bases, with 5 bases separating them. Germline CDR1 is SQVTM and CDR2 is ANQGSEA. This CDR3 has 10 amino acids. In DNA, the CDR3 is TGCAGCGTTGAGGCCCATGGCTACACCTTC. Amino acids: CSVEAHGYTF.

The chain carries TRBV28 and TRBJ2-3; 7 nucleotides agree with TRBD2. The CDR3 runs 17 residues. With 5 bases clipped from V and 1 base from J, the junction kept 12 bases outside the gene matches. Germline V gives CDR1 MDHEN, CDR2 SYDVKM. CDR3: CASSRAPSGPRTDTQYF. The CDR3 DNA is TGTGCCAGCAGTCGAGCGCCTAGCGGACCCCGCACAGATACGCAGTATTTT.

The genes are TRBV2 and TRBJ2-3, with 8 bases matching TRBD2. The CDR3 covers 15 residues. With V trimmed by 6 bases and J by 2 bases, 7 bases remained unmatched. Germline V CDR1 and CDR2: SNHLY, FYNNEI. The CDR3 bases are TGTGCCAGCAGCCTACTAGCGGCTGTCACAGATACGCAGTATTTT. Protein product: CASSLLAAVTDTQYF.

This CDR3 is CASSLAPDRVSRRYTEAFF. The CDR3 DNA sequence: TGCGCCAGCAGCTTGGCCCCGGACAGGGTATCTCGAAGATACACTGAAGCTTTCTTT. This rearrangement joins TRBV5-1 to TRBJ1-1; 8 bases are a match to TRBD1. Trimming at V came to 0 bases and at J to 3 bases, leaving 16 bases not matched to a gene. The V gene's germline CDR1 is SGHRS and CDR2 YFSETQ. This CDR3 region has 19 residues.

This clone has just one count. The V and J genes are TRBV20-1 and TRBJ2-5; D remains unclear. CDR3 length: 11 amino acids. The ends were cut back, 6 bases at V and 2 bases at J, with 7 bases in the middle. Germline-derived CDR1 and CDR2 are DFQATT and SNEGSKA (reference sequence). CDR3 amino acids: CSALPQETQYF. DNA of the CDR3: TGCAGTGCCCTTCCACAAGAGACCCAGTACTTC.

The rearrangement joins TRBV7-9 to TRBJ1-4; D ambiguous. The germline gives CDR1 SEHNR, CDR2 FQNEAQ (reference sequence). V dropped 0 bases and J dropped 8 bases, with 16 bases sitting between them. The CDR3 length is 16 residues. The chain's CDR3 is CASSLAGNRVGEKLFF. CDR3 nucleotides: TGTGCCAGCAGCTTAGCCGGTAATAGGGTCGGGGAAAAACTGTTTTTT.

This clone came up a few times. The chain has TRBV24-1 and TRBJ2-1; 7 bases agree with TRBD1. The CDR3 is made up of 17 amino acids. The ends lost 4 bases at V and 4 bases at J; junction bases unmatched: 12. CDR1 is KGHDR, CDR2 SFDVKD, per germline. The CDR3 DNA reads as TGTGCCACCAGTGACTACGCCGGGACAGAGGGATACAATGAGCAGTTCTTC. Protein sequence: CATSDYAGTEGYNEQFF.

The rearrangement uses TRBV2 and TRBJ2-7; D is ambiguous. The CDR3 sequence is 14 residues long. Deletions cut 8 bases from V and 2 bases from J, with 16 bases between. Germline lookup yields CDR1 SNHLY and CDR2 FYNNEI. CDR3 nucleotides: TGTGCCAGCCTACACGGATACCCCGCCTACGAGCAGTACTTC. It specifies CASLHGYPAYEQYF.

This clone was counted a single time. The chain carries TRBV3-1 (or the pseudogene TRBV3-2) and TRBJ1-4; D gene uncertain. CDR1 is LGHDT and CDR2 is YNNKEL in the germline V gene (reference sequence). The CDR3 spans 15 residues. Trimming left V 1 base short and J 0 bases short, with 6 bases between. CDR3 region: CASSQGVATNEKLFF. The CDR3 DNA reads as TGTGCCAGCAGCCAAGGGGTAGCAACTAATGAAAAACTGTTTTTT.

The V call is TRBV28, the J call TRBJ1-4; D remains ambiguous. This CDR3 is 17 amino acids long. Per the germline V gene, CDR1 is MDHEN and CDR2 is SYDVKM. Trimming left V 4 bases short and J 4 bases short, with 19 bases between. CDR3 in DNA: TGTGCCAGCAGTTCTCACTCACCCGCGGGGAATAATGAAAAACTGTTTTTT. Translation: CASSSHSPAGNNEKLFF.

The V gene is TRBV4-2, the J gene TRBJ2-2; maybe TRBD2 (6 bases). The CDR3 covers 17 residues. Germline CDR1 LGHNA, CDR2 YNFKEQ. V was clipped by 3 bases and J by 1 base, with 15 bases between them. Here the CDR3 DNA reads TGTGCCAGCAGCCAGGAGGGGTTAGACGTGAACACCGGGGAGCTGTTTTTT. It translates to CASSQEGLDVNTGELFF.

This clone was observed a handful of times. The chain joins TRBV7-9 to TRBJ2-7, with unresolved D. CDR1 is SEHNR and CDR2 is FQNEAQ in the germline V gene (reference sequence). The CDR3 runs 11 residues. Deletions cut 5 bases from V and 7 bases from J, with 9 bases between. The CDR3 nucleotides read TGTGCCAGCAGCGCCGGATGGGAGCAGTACTTC. Protein: CASSAGWEQYF.

This clone was picked up a small number of times. The chain combines TRBV7-2 with TRBJ1-5; no reliable D call. V lost 4 bases and J lost 4, with 11 bases in between. The CDR3 length is 14 residues. CDR1 and CDR2 (germline): SGHTA, FQGNSA. CDR3 protein: CASSSDGLNQPQHF. The DNA of the CDR3 is TGTGCCAGCAGCTCGGACGGCCTAAATCAGCCCCAGCATTTT.

A word on this clone: Other DNA sequences in this sample translate to the same CDR3. The chain joins TRBV3-1 (or the pseudogene TRBV3-2) to TRBJ1-1, with D unclear. With 2 bases removed from V and 0 bases from J, the gap between germline ends came to 4 bases. This CDR3 region has 13 residues. CDR1 LGHDT and CDR2 YNNKEL come from the germline V gene (reference sequence). The CDR3 sequence is CASSQHLNTEAFF. The DNA for the CDR3 is TGTGCCAGCAGCCAACACCTGAACACTGAAGCTTTCTTT.

The V call is TRBV5-5, the J call TRBJ1-5; no clear D. CDR3 length equals 14 residues. Germline V gene lookup returns CDR1 SGHKS and CDR2 YYEKEE (reference sequence). The ends were cut back, 0 bases at V and 5 bases at J, with 9 bases in the middle. The CDR3 sequence: CASSLASGDQPQHF. CDR3 coding DNA: TGTGCCAGCAGCTTGGCGTCGGGAGATCAGCCCCAGCATTTT. The whole variable domain, filled in from reference TRBV5-5 and TRBJ1-5, reads DAGVTQSPTHLIKTRGQQVTLRCSPISGHKSVSWYQQVLGQGPQFIFQYYEKEERGRGNFPDRFSARQFPNYSSELNVNALLLGDSALYLCASSLASGDQPQHFGDGTRLSIL.

In its sample, this clone was seen once. The chain combines TRBV28 with TRBJ1-5; TRBD1 is a possible D gene (6 bases). The CDR3 covers 15 residues. V lost 3 bases to trimming and J lost 4 bases, with 13 bases between them. Germline values: CDR1 MDHEN, CDR2 SYDVKM. This CDR3 reads CASSFGQLLNQPQHF. For the CDR3, the DNA is TGTGCCAGCAGTTTCGGACAGCTCCTGAATCAGCCCCAGCATTTT. Using reference TRBV28 and TRBJ1-5 for the parts outside the CDR3, the full variable domain is DVKVTQSSRYLVKRTGEKVFLECVQDMDHENMFWYRQDPGLGLRLIYFSYDVKMKEKGDIPEGYSVSREKKERFSLILESASTNQTSMYLCASSFGQLLNQPQHFGDGTRLSIL.

V usage is TRBV6-5 and J usage is TRBJ2-7, with TRBD1 matching 9 bases. Trimming at V came to 1 base and at J to 3 bases, leaving 4 bases not matched to a gene. This CDR3 is built from 15 residues. Germline V gives CDR1 MNHEY, CDR2 SVGAGI. CDR3 coding DNA: TGTGCCAGCAGTTACTGGACAGGGGTAGGCTACGAGCAGTACTTC. Its protein is CASSYWTGVGYEQYF.

The chain uses TRBV7-2 and TRBJ1-4; 9 bases match TRBD1. The CDR3 contains 15 residues. The junction had 12 bases not matched to a gene; V was cut back by 5 bases and J by 11 bases. Germline CDR1 SGHTA, CDR2 FQGNSA. The CDR3 nucleotides read TGTGCCAGCAGCCTCCCGGGACAGGGACGATATAAACTGTTTTTT. This encodes CASSLPGQGRYKLFF.

The V gene is TRBV7-2, the J gene TRBJ2-2; TRBD1 agrees at 8 bases. Germline loops: CDR1 SGHTA, CDR2 FQGNSA. The V and J ends lost 2 bases and 1 base, in that order; junction bases with no gene match: 3. This CDR3 is built from 16 residues. In DNA form, the CDR3 reads TGTGCCAGCAGCTTATTCGGGACAGGGAACACCGGGGAGCTGTTTTTT. It codes for CASSLFGTGNTGELFF.

The chain couples TRBV12-5 to TRBJ2-7, with a possible D match to TRBD1 (6 bases). Trimming left V 1 base short and J 2 bases short, with 12 bases between. This CDR3 contains 15 residues. The germline CDR1 and CDR2 sequences are LGHNT and FRNRAP. This CDR3 reads CASGLGQGNPYEQYF. DNA of the CDR3: TGTGCTAGTGGTTTGGGGCAGGGGAACCCCTACGAGCAGTACTTC.

CDR3 in DNA: TGCGCCAGCAGCTCGGGACTAGCGGACTACAATGAGCAGTTCTTC. The encoded protein is CASSSGLADYNEQFF. This chain uses TRBV5-1 with TRBJ2-1; TRBD2 matches at 11 bases. The junction had 2 bases not matched to a gene; V was cut back by 3 bases and J by 3 bases. This CDR3 is 15 amino acids long. Germline V gene sequence: CDR1 SGHRS, CDR2 YFSETQ. Filled out from reference TRBV5-1 and TRBJ2-1, the complete variable domain reads KAGVTQTPRYLIKTRGQQVTLSCSPISGHRSVSWYQQTPGQGLQFLFEYFSETQRNKGNFPGRFSGRQFSNSRSEMNVSTLELGDSALYLCASSSGLADYNEQFFGPGTRLTVL.

The chain combines TRBV7-9 with TRBJ1-2; D gene unclear. The V end lost 2 bases, the J end lost 6 bases, and 7 bases lay between the germline ends. CDR3 length: 12 residues. CDR1 and CDR2 (germline): SEHNR, FQNEAQ (reference sequence). The CDR3 reads CASSLNLNGYTF. The CDR3 DNA reads as TGTGCCAGCAGCTTAAATCTAAATGGCTACACCTTC.

The V call is TRBV6-5, the J call TRBJ2-5, with 8 bases matching TRBD2. Germline trimming cut 7 bases from V and 5 bases from J; bases unmatched to any gene: 12. The CDR3 has 15 amino acids. Germline V gene sequence: CDR1 MNHEY, CDR2 SVGAGI. The CDR3 sequence is CASTKGRRGEETQYF. The CDR3 nucleotides read TGTGCCAGCACTAAAGGGAGGCGGGGGGAGGAGACCCAGTACTTC.

V is TRBV27 and J is TRBJ1-5; D uncertain. The V gene lost 4 bases and the J gene lost 0 bases, with 7 bases spanning the gap. CDR1 and CDR2 (germline): MNHEY, SMNVEV (reference sequence). CDR3 length: 14 amino acids. The CDR3 DNA follows: TGTGCCAGCAGTTGGGAGTTTAGCAATCAGCCCCAGCATTTT. Residues: CASSWEFSNQPQHF.

This clone has just a few counts. The chain uses TRBV28 and TRBJ2-1; D is unclear. The V gene lost 6 bases and the J gene lost 2 bases, with 11 bases spanning the gap. Germline V gene data show CDR1 as MDHEN and CDR2 as SYDVKM. There are 14 residues in the CDR3. The CDR3 DNA sequence: TGTGCCAGCAGGACCCTTGGGGCCTACAATGAGCAGTTCTTC. Protein: CASRTLGAYNEQFF.